This T cell receptor beta chain derives from a study of blood T cell repertoires in COVID-19. Across the whole study: Samples taken during acute and convalescent COVID-19 were collected in the United States, Italy and Spain. T cells, B-cell-depleted T cells, or PBMCs provided the cDNA or gDNA that served as material.

This clone was seen a single time. How the authors handled the data: Counts of nucleated cells, estimated from reference gene primer amplification, were obtained. Data came from immunoSEQ multiplex PCR; TCRdb stores just in-frame clones and leaves some out. Clone size and the V and J calls come from that table; the DNA yielded D and trimming. This sample has tens of thousands of clones; 86% occur once, and the top ten carry approximately 25%. CDR3 length equals 16 residues. Per the germline V gene, CDR1 is LNHDA and CDR2 is SQIVND (reference sequence). Trimming removed 3 bases from V and 4 bases from J, with 18 bases in between.

Sequencing was carried out using peripheral blood. This receptor was obtained from a human donor with active COVID-19. The donor label of this sample is uncertain. V gene TRBV19 combines with J gene TRBJ1-2; maybe TRBD1 (6 bases). The CDR3 coding sequence is TGTGCCAGTAGTATCAGTTCGGCAGGGGTAGGCTATGGCTACACCTTC. It codes for CASSISSAGVGYGYTF. The full variable domain, rest sourced from reference TRBV19 and TRBJ1-2, is DGGITQSPKYLFRKEGQNVTLSCEQNLNHDAMYWYRQDPGQGLRLIYYSQIVNDFQKGDIAEGYSVSREKKESFPLTVTSAQKNPTAFYLCASSISSAGVGYGYTFGSGTRLTVV.